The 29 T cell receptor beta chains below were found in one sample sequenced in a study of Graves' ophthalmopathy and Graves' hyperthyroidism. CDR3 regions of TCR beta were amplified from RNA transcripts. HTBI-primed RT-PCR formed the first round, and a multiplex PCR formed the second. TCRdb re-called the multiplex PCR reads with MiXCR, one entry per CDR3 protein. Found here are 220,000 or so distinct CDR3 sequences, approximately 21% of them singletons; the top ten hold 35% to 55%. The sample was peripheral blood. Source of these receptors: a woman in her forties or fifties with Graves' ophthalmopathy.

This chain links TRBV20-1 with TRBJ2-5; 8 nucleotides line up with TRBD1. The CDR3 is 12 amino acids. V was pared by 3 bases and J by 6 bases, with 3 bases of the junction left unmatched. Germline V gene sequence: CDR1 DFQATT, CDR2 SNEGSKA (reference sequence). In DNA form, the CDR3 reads TGCAGTGCTAGTGACAGGGGACAGACCCAGTACTTC. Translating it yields CSASDRGQTQYF.

CDR3 region: CASSGRAEITGELFF. The CDR3 bases are TGTGCCAGTAGCGGGAGGGCCGAGATCACCGGGGAGCTGTTTTTT. The chain has TRBV19 and TRBJ2-2; the match to TRBD2 covers 8 bases. The CDR3 is made up of 15 amino acids. Trimming removed 6 bases from V and 4 bases from J; junction bases left unmatched: 7. Germline V CDR1 and CDR2: LNHDA, SQIVND (reference sequence).

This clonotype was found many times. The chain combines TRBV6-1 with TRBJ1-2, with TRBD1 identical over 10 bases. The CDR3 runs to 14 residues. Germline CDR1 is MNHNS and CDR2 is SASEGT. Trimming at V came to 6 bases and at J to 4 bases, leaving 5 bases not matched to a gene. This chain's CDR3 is CASSTGTGVYGYTF. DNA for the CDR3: TGTGCCAGCAGCACCGGGACAGGGGTCTATGGCTACACCTTC.

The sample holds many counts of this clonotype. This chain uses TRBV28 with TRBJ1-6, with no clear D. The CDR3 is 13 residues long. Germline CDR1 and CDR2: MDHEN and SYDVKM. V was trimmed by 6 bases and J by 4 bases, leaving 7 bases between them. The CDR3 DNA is TGTGCCAGCAGGACGGATTATAATTCACCCCTCCACTTT. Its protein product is CASRTDYNSPLHF.

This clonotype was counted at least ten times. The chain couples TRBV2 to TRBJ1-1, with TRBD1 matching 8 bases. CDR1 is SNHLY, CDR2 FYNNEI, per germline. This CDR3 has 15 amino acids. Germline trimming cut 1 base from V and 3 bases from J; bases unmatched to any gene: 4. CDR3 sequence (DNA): TGTGCCAGCAGTGAAGGCAGGGGGCTGGACACTGAAGCTTTCTTT. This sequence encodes CASSEGRGLDTEAFF.

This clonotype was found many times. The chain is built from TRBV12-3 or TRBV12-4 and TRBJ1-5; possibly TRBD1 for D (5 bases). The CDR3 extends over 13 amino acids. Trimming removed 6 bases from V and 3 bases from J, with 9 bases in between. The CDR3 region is CASSRQLNQPQHF. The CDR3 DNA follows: TGTGCCAGCAGCCGACAGCTCAATCAGCCCCAGCATTTT.

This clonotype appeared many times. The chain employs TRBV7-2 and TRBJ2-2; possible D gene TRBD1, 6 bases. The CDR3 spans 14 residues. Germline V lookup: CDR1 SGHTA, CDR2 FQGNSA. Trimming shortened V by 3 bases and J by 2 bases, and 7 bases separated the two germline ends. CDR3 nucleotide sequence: TGTGCCAGCAGCTTCGGGACAAACACCGGGGAGCTGTTTTTT. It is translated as CASSFGTNTGELFF.

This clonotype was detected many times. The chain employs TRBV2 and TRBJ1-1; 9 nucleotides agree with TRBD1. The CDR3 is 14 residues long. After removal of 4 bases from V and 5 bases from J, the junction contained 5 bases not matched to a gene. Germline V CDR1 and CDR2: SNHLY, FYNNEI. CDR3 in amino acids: CASSAVTGGTEAFF. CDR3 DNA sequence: TGTGCCAGCAGTGCGGTGACAGGGGGGACTGAAGCTTTCTTT.

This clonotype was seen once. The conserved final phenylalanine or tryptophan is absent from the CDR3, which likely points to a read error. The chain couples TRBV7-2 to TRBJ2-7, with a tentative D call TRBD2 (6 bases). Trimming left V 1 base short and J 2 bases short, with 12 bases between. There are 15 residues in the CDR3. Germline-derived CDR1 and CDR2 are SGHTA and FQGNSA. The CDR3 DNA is TGTGCCAGCAGCTTAGGGTGGGACTGGGCCTACGAGCAGTACCTC. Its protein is CASSLGWDWAYEQYL.

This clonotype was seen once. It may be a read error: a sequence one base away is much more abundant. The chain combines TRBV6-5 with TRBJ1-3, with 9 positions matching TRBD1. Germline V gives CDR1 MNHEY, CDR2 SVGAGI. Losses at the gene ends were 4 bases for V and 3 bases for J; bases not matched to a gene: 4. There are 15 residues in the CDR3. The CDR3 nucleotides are TGTGCCAGCAGTTTCAGGACAGGGGATGGAAACACCATATATTTT. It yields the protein CASSFRTGDGNTIYF.

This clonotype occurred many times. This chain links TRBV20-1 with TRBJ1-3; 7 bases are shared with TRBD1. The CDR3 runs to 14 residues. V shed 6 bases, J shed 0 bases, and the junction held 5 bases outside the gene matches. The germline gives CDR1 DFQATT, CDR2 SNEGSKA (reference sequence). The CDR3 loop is CSAPDRISGNTIYF. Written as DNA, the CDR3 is TGCAGTGCCCCGGACAGGATCTCTGGAAACACCATATATTTT.

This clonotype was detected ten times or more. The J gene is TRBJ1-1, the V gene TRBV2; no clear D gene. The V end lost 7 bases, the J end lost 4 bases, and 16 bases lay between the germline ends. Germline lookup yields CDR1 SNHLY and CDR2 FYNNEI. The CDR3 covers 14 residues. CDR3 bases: TGTGCCAGCATAAGACTCTTTTCTGGCACTGAAGCTTTCTTT. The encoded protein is CASIRLFSGTEAFF.

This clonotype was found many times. CDR3 bases: TGCGCCAGCAGCTCGGGAGGTGAGGCCTATGGCTACACCTTC. It translates to CASSSGGEAYGYTF. The chain combines TRBV5-1 with TRBJ1-2, with D hard to call. The germline V gene has CDR1 SGHRS and CDR2 YFSETQ. The CDR3 extends over 14 amino acids. V was clipped by 3 bases and J by 4 bases, with 13 bases between them.

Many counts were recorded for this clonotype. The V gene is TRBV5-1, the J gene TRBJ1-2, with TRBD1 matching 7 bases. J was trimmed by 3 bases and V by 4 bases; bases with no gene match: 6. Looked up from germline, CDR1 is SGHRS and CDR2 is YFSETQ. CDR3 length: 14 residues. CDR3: CASSRGDSDYGYTF. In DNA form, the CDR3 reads TGCGCCAGCAGCCGTGGGGACAGCGACTATGGCTACACCTTC. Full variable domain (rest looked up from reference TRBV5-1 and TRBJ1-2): KAGVTQTPRYLIKTRGQQVTLSCSPISGHRSVSWYQQTPGQGLQFLFEYFSETQRNKGNFPGRFSGRQFSNSRSEMNVSTLELGDSALYLCASSRGDSDYGYTFGSGTRLTVV.

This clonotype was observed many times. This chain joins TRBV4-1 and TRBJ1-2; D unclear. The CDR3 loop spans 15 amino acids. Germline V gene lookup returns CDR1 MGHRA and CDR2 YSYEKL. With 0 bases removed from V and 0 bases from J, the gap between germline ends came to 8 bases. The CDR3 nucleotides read TGCGCCAGCAGCCAAGATCTCCTAGCTAACTATGGCTACACCTTC. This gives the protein CASSQDLLANYGYTF.

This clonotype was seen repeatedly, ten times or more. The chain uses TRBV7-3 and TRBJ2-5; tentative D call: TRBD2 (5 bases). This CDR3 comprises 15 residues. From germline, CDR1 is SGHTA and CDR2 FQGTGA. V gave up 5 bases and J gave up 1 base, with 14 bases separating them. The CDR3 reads CASSRFGGLQETQYF. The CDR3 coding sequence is TGTGCCAGCAGCCGTTTTGGCGGACTCCAAGAGACCCAGTACTTC.

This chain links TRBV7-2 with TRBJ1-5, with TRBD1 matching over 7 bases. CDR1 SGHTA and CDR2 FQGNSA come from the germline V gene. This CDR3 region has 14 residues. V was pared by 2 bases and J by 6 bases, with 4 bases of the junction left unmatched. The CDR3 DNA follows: TGTGCCAGCAGCTTATCGACAGGGTTTCAGCCCCAGCATTTT. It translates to CASSLSTGFQPQHF.

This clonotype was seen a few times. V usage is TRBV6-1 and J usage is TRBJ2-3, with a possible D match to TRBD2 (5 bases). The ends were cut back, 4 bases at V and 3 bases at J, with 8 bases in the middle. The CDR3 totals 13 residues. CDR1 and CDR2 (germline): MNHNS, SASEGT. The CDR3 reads CASSVWRTDTQYF. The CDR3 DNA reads TGTGCCAGCAGTGTGTGGAGGACAGATACGCAGTATTTT.

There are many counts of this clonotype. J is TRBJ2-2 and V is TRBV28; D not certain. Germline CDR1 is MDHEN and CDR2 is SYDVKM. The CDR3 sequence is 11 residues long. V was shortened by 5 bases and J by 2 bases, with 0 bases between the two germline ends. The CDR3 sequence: CASSNTGELFF. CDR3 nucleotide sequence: TGTGCCAGCAGTAACACCGGGGAGCTGTTTTTT.

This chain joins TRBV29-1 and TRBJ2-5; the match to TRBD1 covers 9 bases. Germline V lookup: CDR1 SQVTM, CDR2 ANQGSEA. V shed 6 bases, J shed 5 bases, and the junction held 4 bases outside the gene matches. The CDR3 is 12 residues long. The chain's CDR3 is CSVRQGGETQYF. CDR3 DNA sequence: TGCAGCGTCCGACAGGGGGGCGAGACCCAGTACTTC.

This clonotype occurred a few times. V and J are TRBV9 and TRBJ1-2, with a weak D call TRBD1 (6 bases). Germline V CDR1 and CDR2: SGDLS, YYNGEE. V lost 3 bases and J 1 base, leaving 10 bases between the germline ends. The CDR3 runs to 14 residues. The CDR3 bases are TGTGCCAGCAGCGGGGACACCTTTAACTATGGCTACACCTTC. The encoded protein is CASSGDTFNYGYTF.

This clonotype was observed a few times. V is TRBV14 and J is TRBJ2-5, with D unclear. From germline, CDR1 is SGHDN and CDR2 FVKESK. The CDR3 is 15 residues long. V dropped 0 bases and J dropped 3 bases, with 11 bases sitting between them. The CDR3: CASSQEGTEKETQYF. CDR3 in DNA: TGTGCCAGCAGCCAAGAGGGCACAGAAAAAGAGACCCAGTACTTC. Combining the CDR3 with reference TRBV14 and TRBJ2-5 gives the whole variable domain EAGVTQFPSHSVIEKGQTVTLRCDPISGHDNLYWYRRVMGKEIKFLLHFVKESKQDESGMPNNRFLAERTGGTYSTLKVQPAELEDSGVYFCASSQEGTEKETQYFGPGTRLLVL.

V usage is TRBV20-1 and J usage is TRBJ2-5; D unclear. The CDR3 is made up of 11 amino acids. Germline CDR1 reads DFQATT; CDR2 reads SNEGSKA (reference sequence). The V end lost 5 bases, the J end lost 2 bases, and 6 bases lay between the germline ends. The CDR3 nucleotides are TGCAGTGCTCAATCACAAGAGACCCAGTACTTC. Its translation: CSAQSQETQYF.

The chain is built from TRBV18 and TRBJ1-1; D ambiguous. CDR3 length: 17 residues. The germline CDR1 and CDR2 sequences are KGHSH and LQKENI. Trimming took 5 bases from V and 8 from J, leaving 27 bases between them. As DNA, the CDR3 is TGTGCCAGCTCAGCTCATAGTTGGACCAACCTTGGCACCGAAGCTTTCTTT. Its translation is CASSAHSWTNLGTEAFF.

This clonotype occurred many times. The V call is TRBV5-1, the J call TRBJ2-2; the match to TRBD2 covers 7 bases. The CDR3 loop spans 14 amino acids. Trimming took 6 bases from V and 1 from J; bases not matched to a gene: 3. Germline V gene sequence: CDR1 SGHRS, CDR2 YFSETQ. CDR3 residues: CASKASGNTGELFF. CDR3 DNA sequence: TGCGCCAGCAAAGCTAGCGGGAACACCGGGGAGCTGTTTTTT.

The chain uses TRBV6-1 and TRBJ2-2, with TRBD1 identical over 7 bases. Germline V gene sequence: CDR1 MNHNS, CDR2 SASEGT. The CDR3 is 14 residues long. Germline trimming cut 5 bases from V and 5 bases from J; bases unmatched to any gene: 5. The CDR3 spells CASSTYRGTGELFF. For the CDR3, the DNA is TGTGCCAGCAGTACATACAGGGGAACCGGGGAGCTGTTTTTT.

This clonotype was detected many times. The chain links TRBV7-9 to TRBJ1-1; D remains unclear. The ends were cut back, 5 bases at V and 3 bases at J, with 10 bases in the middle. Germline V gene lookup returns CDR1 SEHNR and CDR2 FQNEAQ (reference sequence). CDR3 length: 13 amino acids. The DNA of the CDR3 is TGTGCCAGCAGCCATGGGGTCCACACTGAAGCTTTCTTT. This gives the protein CASSHGVHTEAFF.

Written as DNA, the CDR3 is TGTGCCAGCAGCCAACTCGCAGCTTCACCCGGGAGGACCCAGTACTTC. This encodes CASSQLAASPGRTQYF. This rearrangement joins TRBV3-1 to TRBJ2-5, with a tentative D call TRBD2 (6 bases). The CDR3 is 16 amino acids. V gave up 2 bases and J gave up 7 bases, with 20 bases separating them. Looked up from germline, CDR1 is LGHDT and CDR2 is YNNKEL (reference sequence).

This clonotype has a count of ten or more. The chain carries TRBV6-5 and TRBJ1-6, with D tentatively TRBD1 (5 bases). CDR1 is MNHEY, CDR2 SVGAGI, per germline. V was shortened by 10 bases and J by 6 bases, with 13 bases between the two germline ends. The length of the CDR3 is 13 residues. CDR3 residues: CATQGISNSPLHF. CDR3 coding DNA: TGTGCCACTCAGGGTATCTCTAATTCACCCCTCCACTTT.